The 26 T cell receptor beta chains below all came from one sample that was sequenced in a study of low-dose radiotherapy and immunotherapy resistance in tumors. Alpha and beta chains were covered, as first-strand cDNA relied on TRAV- and TRBV-specific primers. The PCR that amplified TCRs ran for 20 to 25 cycles, relying on a constant-region primer and a V-primer adapter. TCRdb called the reads again in MiXCR, with one record for every CDR3 protein. There are some 6,000 distinct CDR3 sequences in the sample; around 80% occur only once, and 4.5% to 7.5% lies in the top ten. Receptors originate from a human donor with advanced metastatic prostate, ovarian, gallbladder or colorectal cancer (not recorded which). This table probably holds off-target reads from a library built for another chain.

With respect to this clonotype: The CDR3 does not close with the conserved phenylalanine or tryptophan, likely indicating a read error. This sequence joins TRBV29-1 and TRBJ2-1; weak D call: TRBD2 (5 bases). This CDR3 comprises 12 residues. Germline V gene sequence: CDR1 SQVTM, CDR2 ANQGSEA. With 4 bases removed from V and 8 bases from J, the gap between germline ends came to 12 bases. DNA for the CDR3: TGCAGCGTTGGTGGCTCCGGGGATGAGCAGTTCCTC. This sequence encodes CSVGGSGDEQFL.

This chain links TRBV6-2 or TRBV6-3 with TRBJ2-5; TRBD2 matches 13 bases. The CDR3 contains 15 residues. CDR1 and CDR2 from the germline V gene are MNHEY and SVGEGT. V dropped 6 bases and J dropped 5; count of bases not matched to a gene: 6. DNA for the CDR3: TGTGCCAGCAGGACTGGGACTAGCGGGAAGGAGACCCAGTACTTC. Translating gives CASRTGTSGKETQYF.

This rearrangement joins TRBV29-1 to TRBJ2-7; D perhaps matches TRBD2 (6 bases). Germline lookup yields CDR1 SQVTM and CDR2 ANQGSEA. V dropped 0 bases and J dropped 7 bases, with 16 bases sitting between them. The CDR3 is made up of 14 amino acids. The CDR3 bases are TGCAGCGTTGAAGATACTAGCAGTTTTGGAGAGCAGTACTTC. It translates to CSVEDTSSFGEQYF.

The CDR3 is CASCRRQTGERHTF. The DNA for the CDR3 is TGTGCCAGCTGCCGCCGACAGACAGGGGAAAGGCACACCTTC. The rearrangement uses TRBV2 and TRBJ1-2; 8 nucleotides line up with TRBD1. V trimming: 8 bases; J trimming: 12 bases; junction bases outside the gene matches: 17. Germline assignment: CDR1 SNHLY and CDR2 FYNNEI. This CDR3 contains 14 residues.

The V and J genes are TRBV7-2 and TRBJ2-7; 9 bases are shared with TRBD1. The CDR3 length is 13 residues. V was pared by 5 bases and J by 6 bases, with 5 bases of the junction left unmatched. Germline assignment: CDR1 SGHTA and CDR2 FQGNSA. The CDR3 nucleotides read TGTGCCAGCAGCCAAACAGGGGGCTCCGAGCAGTACTTC. Protein product: CASSQTGGSEQYF.

V and J are TRBV28 and TRBJ2-1; D gene uncertain. Germline CDR1 and CDR2: MDHEN and SYDVKM. V was clipped by 2 bases and J by 12 bases, with 14 bases between them. CDR3 length equals 13 residues. The CDR3 sequence: CASSLGSVRGQFF. The CDR3, as DNA: TGTGCCAGCAGTTTAGGCTCGGTCCGTGGGCAGTTCTTC. Drawing the rest from reference TRBV28 and TRBJ2-1, the complete variable domain is DVKVTQSSRYLVKRTGEKVFLECVQDMDHENMFWYRQDPGLGLRLIYFSYDVKMKEKGDIPEGYSVSREKKERFSLILESASTNQTSMYLCASSLGSVRGQFFGPGTRLTVL.

The chain couples TRBV3-1 to TRBJ1-1, with D perhaps TRBD1 (5 bases). Germline V gives CDR1 LGHDT, CDR2 YNNKEL (reference sequence). V gave up 7 bases and J gave up 3 bases, with 15 bases separating them. The CDR3 consists of 14 residues. This CDR3 reads CASKMGTWDTEAFF. CDR3 bases: TGTGCCAGCAAAATGGGGACGTGGGACACTGAAGCTTTCTTT.

This sequence joins TRBV5-6 and TRBJ2-2; D may match TRBD1 or TRBD2 (5 bases each). Trimming removed 2 bases at V and 2 bases at J, with 7 bases between. Germline V lookup: CDR1 SGHDT, CDR2 YYEEEE. This CDR3 comprises 14 residues. CDR3 sequence: CASSFGTNTGELFF. DNA for the CDR3: TGTGCCAGCAGCTTCGGGACCAACACCGGGGAGCTGTTTTTT.

This clonotype is a singleton in its sample. The chain employs TRBV14 and TRBJ2-1, with D possibly TRBD2 on 5 matching bases. V lost 1 base, J lost 11 bases, and 9 bases lay in between. This CDR3 is 12 amino acids long. The V gene's germline CDR1 is SGHDN and CDR2 FVKESK. Here the CDR3 DNA reads TGTGCCAGCAGCCAAGTTACTAGACAGCAGTTCTTC. Translating it yields CASSQVTRQQFF.

The CDR3 nucleotides are TGTGCCAGCAGCGACTCAGGGGGCGTTGAAAAACTGTTTTTT. Encoded protein: CASSDSGGVEKLFF. The genes are TRBV9 and TRBJ1-4; the match to TRBD1 covers 8 bases. This CDR3 spans 14 amino acids. V was clipped by 3 bases and J by 7 bases; unmatched bases: 5. In germline, CDR1 is SGDLS, CDR2 YYNGEE.

The J gene is TRBJ1-1, the V gene TRBV6-8; 7 bases align to TRBD1. The CDR3 runs to 13 residues. Looked up from germline, CDR1 is MNHGY and CDR2 is SAAAGT. The junction had 3 bases not matched to a gene; V was cut back by 2 bases and J by 6 bases. CDR3 amino acids: CASSYRGRAEAFF. CDR3 coding DNA: TGTGCCAGCAGTTACAGGGGGCGGGCTGAAGCTTTCTTT.

This clonotype was recorded only once. The chain uses TRBV7-9 and TRBJ2-1; 12 nucleotides align to TRBD2. V trimming: 5 bases; J trimming: 9 bases; junction bases outside the gene matches: 17. The CDR3 runs to 18 residues. Germline V lookup: CDR1 SEHNR, CDR2 FQNEAQ (reference sequence). The CDR3 nucleotides are TGTGCCAGCAGCCCCACCGCCACGGGACTAGCGGGTCTCGGTGAGCAGTTCTTC. This encodes CASSPTATGLAGLGEQFF.

The chain has TRBV12-3 or TRBV12-4 and TRBJ2-7; TRBD1 matches at 7 bases. This CDR3 spans 12 amino acids. V lost 5 bases, J lost 6 bases, and 4 bases stayed unmatched. CDR3 coding DNA: TGTGCCAGCAGTCTGACAGGGCGCGAGCAGTACTTC. Its translation is CASSLTGREQYF.

This clonotype was seen a single time. The gene calls are TRBV11-2 and TRBJ1-1, with 8 bases identical to TRBD1. CDR1 and CDR2 from the germline V gene are SGHAT and FQNNGV. This CDR3 contains 16 residues. V shed 7 bases, J shed 1 base, and the junction held 11 bases outside the gene matches. This chain's CDR3 is CASTARTGRTNTEAFF. CDR3 DNA sequence: TGTGCCAGCACCGCAAGGACAGGGAGAACGAACACTGAAGCTTTCTTT.

The V call is TRBV3-1, the J call TRBJ2-1; D possibly uses TRBD1 or TRBD2 (6 bases each). From germline, CDR1 is LGHDT and CDR2 YNNKEL (reference sequence). Trimming took 4 bases from V and 8 from J, leaving 21 bases between them. The CDR3 sequence is 16 residues long. The CDR3 reads CASSRTLGGPWDEQFF. DNA of the CDR3: TGTGCCAGCAGCCGAACACTTGGGGGGCCTTGGGATGAGCAGTTCTTC.

As concerns this clonotype: Its ends do not fully match the called genes, so a read error is possible. This chain uses TRBV7-2 with TRBJ1-1, with a tentative D call TRBD1 (5 bases). The CDR3 runs 15 residues. CDR1 and CDR2 from the germline V gene are SGHTA and FQGNSA. CDR3 in DNA: TGTGCCAGCAGCCTAGCTTGGGGGGGGTCGACTGAAGCTTTCTTT. As protein: CASSLAWGGSTEAFF.

In DNA, the CDR3 is TGTGCCGTCGCCTCCCGGGGGGCGCGCACTGAAGCTTTCTTT. This encodes CAVASRGARTEAFF. The chain uses TRBV28 and TRBJ1-1; D perhaps matches TRBD1 (6 bases). V gave up 11 bases and J gave up 4 bases, with 20 bases separating them. This CDR3 has 14 residues. Germline V gene sequence: CDR1 MDHEN, CDR2 SYDVKM.

The rearrangement links TRBV4-2 to TRBJ1-1; D might be TRBD1 (6 bases). V was shortened by 0 bases and J by 4 bases, with 9 bases between the two germline ends. Per the germline V gene, CDR1 is LGHNA and CDR2 is YNFKEQ. The CDR3 is 14 residues long. The CDR3 protein is CASSQEVGGTEAFF. DNA of the CDR3: TGTGCCAGCAGCCAAGAAGTAGGGGGCACTGAAGCTTTCTTT.

The chain links TRBV28 to TRBJ2-7; D may be TRBD2 (6 bases). Germline lookup yields CDR1 MDHEN and CDR2 SYDVKM. CDR3 length: 16 amino acids. Between the trimmed V and J ends, which lost 3 bases and 0 bases, there was a span of 15 bases. The CDR3 here is CASSFAGTADSYEQYF. CDR3 DNA: TGTGCCAGCAGTTTTGCAGGGACTGCTGACTCCTACGAGCAGTACTTC.

V is TRBV12-3 or TRBV12-4 and J is TRBJ2-2; TRBD2 matches at 8 bases. V gave up 6 bases and J gave up 2 bases; unmatched junction bases: 5. The CDR3 sequence is 15 residues long. The CDR3 sequence: CASSLTSGNTGELFF. The DNA for the CDR3 is TGTGCCAGCAGCCTCACTAGCGGAAACACCGGGGAGCTGTTTTTT.

The chain has TRBV3-1 and TRBJ2-3, with D hard to call. The CDR3 runs 14 residues. CDR1 is LGHDT and CDR2 is YNNKEL in the germline V gene (reference sequence). V was shortened by 5 bases and J by 1 base, with 10 bases between the two germline ends. CDR3 sequence reads: CASSGFSRTDTQYF. The CDR3 DNA follows: TGTGCCAGCAGCGGCTTCTCTCGCACAGATACGCAGTATTTT.

CDR3 loop: CASRMTPNQPQHF. The CDR3 bases are TGTGCCAGCAGGATGACACCCAATCAGCCCCAGCATTTT. The chain couples TRBV6-5 to TRBJ1-5, with D unresolved. In germline, CDR1 is MNHEY, CDR2 SVGAGI. The CDR3 is 13 residues long. V gave up 6 bases and J gave up 3 bases, with 9 bases separating them.

The chain combines TRBV6-8 with TRBJ2-4, with D perhaps matching TRBD1 (6 bases). With 6 bases removed from V and 12 bases from J, the gap between germline ends came to 15 bases. The CDR3 runs 12 residues. From germline, CDR1 is MNHGY and CDR2 SAAAGT. CDR3 coding DNA: TGTGCCAGCAGGGAAGGGGGTTTGGGTCAGTACTTC. Translating gives CASREGGLGQYF.

To note about this clonotype: The junction and the germline gene differ at one end; a read error may be behind it. The V gene is TRBV7-9, the J gene TRBJ1-5; D might be TRBD1 (5 bases). This CDR3 has 16 residues. CDR1 SEHNR and CDR2 FQNEAQ come from the germline V gene (reference sequence). The CDR3 reads CVSSSGKGSSNQPQHF. Here the CDR3 DNA reads TGTGTCAGCAGCTCGGGCAAGGGGTCGAGCAATCAGCCCCAGCATTTT.

This rearrangement joins TRBV11-1 to TRBJ2-5; D is possibly TRBD1 or TRBD2 (5 bases each). Trimming stripped 5 bases from V and 2 bases from J, with 9 bases between. Germline loops: CDR1 SGHAT, CDR2 FQDESV (reference sequence). This CDR3 has 13 residues. CDR3 loop: CASSRDGQETQYF. The CDR3 DNA reads TGTGCCAGCAGCCGGGACGGTCAAGAGACCCAGTACTTC.

The J gene is TRBJ1-2, the V gene TRBV7-2, with D tentatively TRBD1 (5 bases). The CDR3 sequence is 15 residues long. The V end was cut by 6 bases, the J end by 5 bases, with 19 bases between. The V gene's germline CDR1 is SGHTA and CDR2 FQGNSA. The CDR3 DNA reads as TGTGCCAGCAGTGACGTCCAGGGAAATTGGTATGGCTACACCTTC. The encoded protein is CASSDVQGNWYGYTF.